This T cell receptor (beta chain) was captured by sequencing in a study of cytomegalovirus exposure and HLA in healthy donors. Germline V gives CDR1 MGHRA, CDR2 YSYEKL. Trimming took off 0 bases at V and 1 base at J, with 10 bases between the two ends. CDR3 size: 15 residues. Researchers ran the PCR with 60 Vbeta and 13 Jbeta primers. TCRdb's table, derived via immunoSEQ multiplex PCR, lists solely in-frame clones and lacks some. The sample consists of about 140,000 clones, roughly 73% of them appearing once. The sequenced material came from PBMCs. This chain uses TRBV4-1 with TRBJ2-7; D gene ambiguous. The TCR sequence derives from a woman between 40 and 50 years old in good health and CMV-seronegative. The CDR3 here is CASSQDNIASYEQYF. As DNA, the CDR3 is TGCGCCAGCAGCCAAGATAACATCGCATCCTACGAGCAGTACTTC.